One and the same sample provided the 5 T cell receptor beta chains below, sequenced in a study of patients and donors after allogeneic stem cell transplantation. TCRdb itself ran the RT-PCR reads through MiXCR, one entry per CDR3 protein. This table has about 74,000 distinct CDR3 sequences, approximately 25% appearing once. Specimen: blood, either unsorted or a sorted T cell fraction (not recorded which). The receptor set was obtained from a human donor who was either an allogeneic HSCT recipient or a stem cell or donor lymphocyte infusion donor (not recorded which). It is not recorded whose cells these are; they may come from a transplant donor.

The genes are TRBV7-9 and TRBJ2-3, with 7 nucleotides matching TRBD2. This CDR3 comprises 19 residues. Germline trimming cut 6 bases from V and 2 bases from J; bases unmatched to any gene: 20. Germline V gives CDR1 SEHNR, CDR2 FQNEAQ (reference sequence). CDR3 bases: TGTGCCAGCAGTTTCTCTATAGGGACTTTGGGGAGGGCCACAGATACGCAGTATTTT. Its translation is CASSFSIGTLGRATDTQYF.

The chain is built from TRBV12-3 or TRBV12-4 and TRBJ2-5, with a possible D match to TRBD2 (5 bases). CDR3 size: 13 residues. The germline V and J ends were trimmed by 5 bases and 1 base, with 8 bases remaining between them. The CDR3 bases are TGTGCCAGCAGTGCCGGGATCCAAGAGACCCAGTACTTC. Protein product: CASSAGIQETQYF.

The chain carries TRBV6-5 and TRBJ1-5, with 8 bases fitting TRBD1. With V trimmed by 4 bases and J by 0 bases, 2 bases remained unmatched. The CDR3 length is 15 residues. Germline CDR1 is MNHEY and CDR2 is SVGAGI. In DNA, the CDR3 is TGTGCCAGCAGTTTTACAGGGGGTAGCAATCAGCCCCAGCATTTT. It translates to CASSFTGGSNQPQHF.

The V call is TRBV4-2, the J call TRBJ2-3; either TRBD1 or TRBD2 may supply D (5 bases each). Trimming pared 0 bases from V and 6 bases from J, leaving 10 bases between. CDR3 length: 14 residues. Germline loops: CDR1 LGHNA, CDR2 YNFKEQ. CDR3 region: CASSQDRWGDTQYF. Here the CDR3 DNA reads TGTGCCAGCAGCCAAGACAGGTGGGGGGATACGCAGTATTTT.

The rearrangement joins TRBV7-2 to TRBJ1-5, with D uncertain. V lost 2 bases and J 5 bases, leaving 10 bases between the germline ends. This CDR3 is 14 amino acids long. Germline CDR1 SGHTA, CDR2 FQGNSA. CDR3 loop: CASSLPPPYQPQHF. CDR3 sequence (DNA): TGTGCCAGCAGCTTACCTCCCCCGTATCAGCCCCAGCATTTT.